Only one count was recorded for the clone carrying this T cell receptor (beta chain). As yet, its antigen is unknown. Up to about 2 ug genomic DNA was used for TCRB CDR3 amplification. Profiled with immunoSEQ multiplex PCR; TCRdb holds only in-frame clones, not every one. The sample lists roughly 100,000 clones; about 90% were seen once. The CDR3 consists of 16 residues. Germline loops: CDR1 SGHKS, CDR2 YYEKEE (reference sequence). V trimming: 4 bases; J trimming: 5 bases; junction bases outside the gene matches: 11. The sample comes from a study of glioma-infiltrating T cells after dendritic cell vaccination. Overall study results and limits: Longer survival after dendritic cell vaccination followed higher pretreatment TIL content. The cohort had few patients with full blood and tumor sets.

Time point reported: after dendritic cell vaccination, including at tumor progression/relapse. Blood PBMC samples: pre-vaccination, two weeks post third vaccination, and at tumor progression. The J gene is TRBJ1-2, the V gene TRBV5-5; 10 bases align to TRBD1. Sequencing was performed on blood, taken after dendritic cell vaccination. The origin of this receptor is a human donor with glioblastoma. This CDR3 reads CASSQHPTGGFYGYTF. The CDR3 nucleotides read TGTGCCAGCAGCCAGCACCCGACAGGGGGCTTTTATGGCTACACCTTC.